Sequencing of this T cell receptor beta chain was carried out in a study of T-cell reconstitution after alpha-beta-depleted transplantation in children. Study results and caveats: Several hundred graft clones that had expanded were reportedly the source of alpha-beta T cells about two months after transplant. T-cell numbers and diversity one year post-transplant derived largely from freshly generated T cells.

Notes on this clonotype: What it recognizes is unknown.

Unique molecular identifiers were used to barcode this TCRbeta library. TCRdb re-analysed the PCR reads in MiXCR, keeping a single row per CDR3 protein. This sample has about 980,000 distinct CDR3 sequences; about 29% occur once, and the top ten carry 25% to 35%. The sample consisted of PBMCs, mostly from graft donor cells, taken 360 days after TCRalphabeta/CD19-depleted stem cell transplant. The clonotype originates from a boy under three years old who had a stem cell transplant for SCID, so the T cells may come from the graft donor.

CDR3 in amino acids: CASSLILAGGNEQFF. In DNA, the CDR3 is TGTGCCAGCAGCTTAATCCTAGCGGGGGGGAATGAGCAGTTCTTC. This chain links TRBV7-2 with TRBJ2-1, with 12 bases lining up with TRBD2. V lost 2 bases to trimming and J lost 7 bases; unmatched junction nucleotides: 3. The CDR3 contains 15 residues. Germline V CDR1 and CDR2: SGHTA, FQGNSA.